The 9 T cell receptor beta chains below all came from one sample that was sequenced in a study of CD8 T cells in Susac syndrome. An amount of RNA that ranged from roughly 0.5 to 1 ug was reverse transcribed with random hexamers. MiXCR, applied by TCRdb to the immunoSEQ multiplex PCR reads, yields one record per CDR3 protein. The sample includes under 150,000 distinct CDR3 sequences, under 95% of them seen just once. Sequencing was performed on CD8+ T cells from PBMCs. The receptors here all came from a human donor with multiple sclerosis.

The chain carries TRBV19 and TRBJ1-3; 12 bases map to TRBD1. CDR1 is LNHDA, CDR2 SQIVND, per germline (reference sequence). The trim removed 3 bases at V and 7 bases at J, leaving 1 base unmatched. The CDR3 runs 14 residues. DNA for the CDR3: TGTGCCAGTAGTATGGGACAGGGGGCGAACACCATATATTTT. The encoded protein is CASSMGQGANTIYF.

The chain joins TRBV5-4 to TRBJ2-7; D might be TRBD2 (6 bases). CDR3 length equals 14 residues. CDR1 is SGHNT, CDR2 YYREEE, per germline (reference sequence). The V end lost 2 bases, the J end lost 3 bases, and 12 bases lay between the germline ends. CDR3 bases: TGTGCCAGCAGCTTAAGCGGGCAAGACTACGAGCAGTACTTC. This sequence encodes CASSLSGQDYEQYF.

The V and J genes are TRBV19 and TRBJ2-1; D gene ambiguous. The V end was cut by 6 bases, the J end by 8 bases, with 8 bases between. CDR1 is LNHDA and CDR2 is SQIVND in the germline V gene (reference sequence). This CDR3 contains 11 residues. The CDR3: CASSQYYEQFF. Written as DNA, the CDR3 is TGTGCCAGTAGCCAATACTATGAGCAGTTCTTC. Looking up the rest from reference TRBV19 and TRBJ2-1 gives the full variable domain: DGGITQSPKYLFRKEGQNVTLSCEQNLNHDAMYWYRQDPGQGLRLIYYSQIVNDFQKGDIAEGYSVSREKKESFPLTVTSAQKNPTAFYLCASSQYYEQFFGPGTRLTVL.

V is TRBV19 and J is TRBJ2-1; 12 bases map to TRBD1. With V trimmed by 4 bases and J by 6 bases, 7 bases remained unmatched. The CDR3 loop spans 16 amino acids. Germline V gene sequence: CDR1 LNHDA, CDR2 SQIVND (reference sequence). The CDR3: CASSTPGTGGFNEQFF. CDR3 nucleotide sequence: TGTGCCAGTAGTACCCCCGGGACAGGGGGCTTCAATGAGCAGTTCTTC.

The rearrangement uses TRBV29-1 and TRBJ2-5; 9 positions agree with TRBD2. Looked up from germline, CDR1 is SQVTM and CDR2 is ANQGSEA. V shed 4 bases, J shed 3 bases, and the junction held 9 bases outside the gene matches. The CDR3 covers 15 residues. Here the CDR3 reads CSVVGLAGSEETQYF. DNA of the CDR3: TGCAGCGTTGTAGGGCTAGCGGGATCCGAAGAGACCCAGTACTTC.

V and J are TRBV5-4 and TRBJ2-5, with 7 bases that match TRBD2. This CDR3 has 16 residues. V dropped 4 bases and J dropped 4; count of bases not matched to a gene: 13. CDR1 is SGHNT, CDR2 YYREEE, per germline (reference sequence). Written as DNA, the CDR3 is TGTGCCAGCAGCCCGACTAACGGGGGGTTGGGAGAGACCCAGTACTTC. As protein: CASSPTNGGLGETQYF.

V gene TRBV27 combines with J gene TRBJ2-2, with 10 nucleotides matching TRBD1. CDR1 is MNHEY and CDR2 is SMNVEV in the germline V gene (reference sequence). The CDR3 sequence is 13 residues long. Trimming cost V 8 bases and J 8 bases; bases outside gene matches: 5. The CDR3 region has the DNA TGTGCCAGCTGGGACAGGGGAGGGGGGGAGCTGTTTTTT. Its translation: CASWDRGGGELFF.

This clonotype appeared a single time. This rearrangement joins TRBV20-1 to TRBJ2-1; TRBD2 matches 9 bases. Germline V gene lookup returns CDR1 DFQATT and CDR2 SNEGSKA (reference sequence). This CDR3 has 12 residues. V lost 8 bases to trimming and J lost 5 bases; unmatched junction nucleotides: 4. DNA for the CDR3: TGCAGTCTTCCTAGCGGGAACAATGAGCAGTTCTTC. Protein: CSLPSGNNEQFF.

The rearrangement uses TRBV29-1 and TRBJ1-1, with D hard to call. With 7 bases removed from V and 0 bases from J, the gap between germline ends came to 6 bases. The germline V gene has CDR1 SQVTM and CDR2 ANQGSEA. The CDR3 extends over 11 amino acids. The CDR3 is CSGIMNTEAFF. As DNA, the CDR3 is TGCAGCGGTATCATGAACACTGAAGCTTTCTTT.